The 13 T cell receptor beta chains in this list originate from one sample, sequenced in a study of OX40 agonist ivuxolimab in advanced cancers. Assay used: immunoSEQ multiplex PCR; TCRdb lists only in-frame clones, some missing. This sample has approximately 90,000 clones, with roughly 89% found just once. This material consisted of CD4+ or CD8+ T cells sorted from blood, taken in a trial of the OX40 agonist ivuxolimab. Receptor source: an adult with an advanced solid tumor such as melanoma, head and neck, liver or kidney cancer.

V and J are TRBV29-1 and TRBJ1-6, with D possibly matching TRBD1 (6 bases). Germline V gene lookup returns CDR1 SQVTM and CDR2 ANQGSEA. The CDR3 extends over 13 amino acids. Between the trimmed V and J ends, which lost 4 bases and 7 bases, there was a span of 11 bases. The DNA for the CDR3 is TGCAGCGTTGGGGACACCCGAAATTCACCCCTCCACTTT. Amino acid sequence: CSVGDTRNSPLHF.

The V call is TRBV6-1, the J call TRBJ2-2, with TRBD2 identical over 12 bases. Germline CDR1 and CDR2: MNHNS and SASEGT. The CDR3 is made up of 16 amino acids. V lost 4 bases to trimming and J lost 3 bases; unmatched junction nucleotides: 3. CDR3 residues: CASSVRLAGDTGELFF. CDR3 bases: TGTGCCAGCAGTGTCCGACTAGCGGGGGACACCGGGGAGCTGTTTTTT.

This clone was detected only once. The chain recombines TRBV19 with TRBJ1-4; possibly TRBD1 for D (5 bases). V was cut by 3 bases and J by 8 bases, with 19 bases left in between. Germline loops: CDR1 LNHDA, CDR2 SQIVND (reference sequence). The CDR3 length is 16 residues. CDR3 coding DNA: TGTGCCAGTAGTATCCACCCGGGGGACTTGAGGGAAAAACTGTTTTTT. Translation gives CASSIHPGDLREKLFF.

The chain joins TRBV19 to TRBJ2-5; 10 bases match TRBD2. The junction had 3 bases not matched to a gene; V was cut back by 4 bases and J by 1 base. CDR1 and CDR2 from the germline V gene are LNHDA and SQIVND (reference sequence). The CDR3 sequence is 15 residues long. This CDR3 is CASSTLAGVQETQYF. The CDR3 coding sequence is TGTGCCAGTAGTACCCTAGCGGGGGTCCAAGAGACCCAGTACTTC. Looking up the rest from reference TRBV19 and TRBJ2-5 gives the full variable domain: DGGITQSPKYLFRKEGQNVTLSCEQNLNHDAMYWYRQDPGQGLRLIYYSQIVNDFQKGDIAEGYSVSREKKESFPLTVTSAQKNPTAFYLCASSTLAGVQETQYFGPGTRLLVL.

The chain employs TRBV5-6 and TRBJ2-7; tentative D call: TRBD2 (5 bases). V shed 3 bases and J shed 3 bases, with 13 bases lying between them. CDR3 size: 14 residues. Looked up from germline, CDR1 is SGHDT and CDR2 is YYEEEE. The CDR3 here is CASSSPRGYYEQYF. CDR3 DNA: TGTGCCAGCAGCTCACCGCGAGGGTACTACGAGCAGTACTTC.

The V call is TRBV14, the J call TRBJ1-6; TRBD1 matches 8 bases. Trimming took 4 bases from V and 8 from J; bases not matched to a gene: 10. This CDR3 spans 16 amino acids. Germline loops: CDR1 SGHDN, CDR2 FVKESK. In DNA, the CDR3 is TGTGCCAGCAGCCTCCGACAGGGGCGCGGGGATTCACCCCTCCACTTT. As protein: CASSLRQGRGDSPLHF.

The rearrangement joins TRBV6-6 to TRBJ1-5; D unclear. CDR3 size: 14 residues. Germline V gene lookup returns CDR1 MNHNY and CDR2 SVGAGI (reference sequence). V was clipped by 5 bases and J by 1 base, with 9 bases between them. CDR3 nucleotide sequence: TGTGCCAGCAGTCAACATGGAAGCAATCAGCCCCAGCATTTT. The encoded protein is CASSQHGSNQPQHF.

The chain recombines TRBV2 with TRBJ1-3, with a weak D call TRBD1 (5 bases). Germline loops: CDR1 SNHLY, CDR2 FYNNEI. The CDR3 totals 12 residues. The V and J ends lost 4 bases and 4 bases respectively, with 5 bases between them. The DNA for the CDR3 is TGTGCCAGCAGTGGGGACGGAAACACCATATATTTT. The encoded protein is CASSGDGNTIYF.

With regard to this clone: Different DNA sequences within this sample yield the same CDR3. V and J are TRBV29-1 and TRBJ1-3; TRBD1 matches 7 bases. The CDR3 length is 12 residues. From germline, CDR1 is SQVTM and CDR2 ANQGSEA. Trimming took 7 bases from V and 4 from J; bases not matched to a gene: 4. CDR3 region: CSGGTDGNTIYF. CDR3 DNA sequence: TGCAGCGGTGGGACAGACGGAAACACCATATATTTT.

The chain employs TRBV4-3 and TRBJ1-3, with 9 bases aligning to TRBD1. J gave up 7 bases and V 0 bases, and 13 bases lay outside the gene matches. The CDR3 loop spans 18 amino acids. The germline V gene encodes CDR1 LGHNA and CDR2 YSLEER. This chain's CDR3 is CASSQDSPQGAIGNTIYF. The CDR3 nucleotides are TGCGCCAGCAGCCAAGATTCCCCACAGGGGGCGATTGGGAACACCATATATTTT.

The table lists this clone with a few counts. This chain uses TRBV14 with TRBJ1-1; TRBD1 agrees at 8 bases. J gave up 0 bases and V 3 bases, and 6 bases lay outside the gene matches. Per germline, CDR1 SGHDN and CDR2 FVKESK. The CDR3 loop spans 16 amino acids. Here the CDR3 DNA reads TGTGCCAGCAGCCACAACAGGGGGAGTATGAACACTGAAGCTTTCTTT. Its translation is CASSHNRGSMNTEAFF.

In its sample, this clone was seen once. The chain carries TRBV29-1 and TRBJ2-2; TRBD1 aligns across 8 bases. V gave up 4 bases and J gave up 3 bases; unmatched junction bases: 4. There are 14 residues in the CDR3. The germline V gene has CDR1 SQVTM and CDR2 ANQGSEA. CDR3 protein: CSVGQGFDTGELFF. The CDR3 nucleotides read TGCAGCGTTGGACAGGGGTTCGACACCGGGGAGCTGTTTTTT.

This chain uses TRBV27 with TRBJ2-1; 9 bases line up with TRBD2. The CDR3 has 16 amino acids. Trimming cost V 3 bases and J 6 bases; bases outside gene matches: 9. Per the germline V gene, CDR1 is MNHEY and CDR2 is SMNVEV (reference sequence). CDR3 sequence reads: CASSLIAGEGGNEQFF. CDR3 DNA sequence: TGTGCCAGCAGTTTGATAGCGGGAGAGGGGGGCAATGAGCAGTTCTTC.